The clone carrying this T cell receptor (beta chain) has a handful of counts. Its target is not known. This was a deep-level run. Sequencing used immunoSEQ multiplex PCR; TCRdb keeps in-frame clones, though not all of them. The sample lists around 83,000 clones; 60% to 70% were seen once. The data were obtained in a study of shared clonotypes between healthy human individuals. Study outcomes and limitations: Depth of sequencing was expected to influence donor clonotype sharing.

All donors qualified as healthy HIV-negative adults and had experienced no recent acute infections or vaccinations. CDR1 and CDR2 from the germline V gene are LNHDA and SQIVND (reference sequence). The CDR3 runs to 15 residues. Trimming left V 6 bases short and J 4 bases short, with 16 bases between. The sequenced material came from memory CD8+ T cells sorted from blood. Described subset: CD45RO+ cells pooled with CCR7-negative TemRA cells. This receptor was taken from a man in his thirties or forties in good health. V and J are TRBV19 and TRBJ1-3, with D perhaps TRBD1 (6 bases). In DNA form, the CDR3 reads TGTGCCAGTAGACCCCGGCGGGGGCTCGGAAACACCATATATTTT. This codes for CASRPRRGLGNTIYF.